Below, one TCR beta chain is given with its context. Its antigen is unknown. Amplification of TCR alpha and beta CDR3 regions from RNA used iRepertoire nested multiplex PCR. TCRdb reprocessed the multiplex PCR reads with MiXCR, giving one entry per CDR3 protein. The top ten clones hold 12% of a sample with about 380,000 distinct CDR3 sequences, approximately 42% of them seen once. This specimen belongs to a study of glioma-infiltrating T cells. At the level of the study: Before surgery, glioma patients received dexamethasone for at most six days.

The CDR3 is 14 residues long. Germline V gene sequence: CDR1 SGHAT, CDR2 FQDESV (reference sequence). J was trimmed by 6 bases and V by 7 bases; bases with no gene match: 5. Study-wide results and limits: Very few CDR3 sequences were shared between tissue and blood. Non-neoplastic patients had below-expected tissue-blood divergence, while all gliomas exceeded expectation.

The sample consisted of glioma tissue, nonneoplastic brain tissue, or PBMCs (not recorded which). The V call is TRBV11-1, the J call TRBJ1-5, with 11 bases lining up with TRBD1. The clonotype originates from a human donor with low-grade glioma or glioblastoma, undergoing nonglioma brain surgery, or in good health (not recorded which). CDR3 bases: TGTGCCAGCAAGAGGGACAGGGGGGTTCAGCCCCAGCATTTT. It specifies CASKRDRGVQPQHF. Supplemented by reference TRBV11-1 and TRBJ1-5, the full variable domain reads EAEVAQSPRYKITEKSQAVAFWCDPISGHATLYWYRQILGQGPELLVQFQDESVVDDSQLPKDRFSAERLKGVDSTLKIQPAELGDSAMYLCASKRDRGVQPQHFGDGTRLSIL.